One and the same sample provided the 20 T cell receptor beta chains below, sequenced in a study of identical twins. Each CDR3 protein is one row after TCRdb ran MiXCR on the 5' RACE reads. The table lists more than 1.5 million distinct CDR3 sequences, less than 35% of them singletons. Sequencing input: cord blood. The origin of the receptors is a newborn girl in good health.

V usage is TRBV28 and J usage is TRBJ2-1; 10 nucleotides align to TRBD2. Trimming removed 2 bases from V and 8 bases from J; junction bases left unmatched: 6. The germline V gene has CDR1 MDHEN and CDR2 SYDVKM. The CDR3 has 15 amino acids. The CDR3 sequence is CASSLGLAGEYEQFF. The DNA for the CDR3 is TGTGCCAGCAGTTTAGGGCTAGCGGGAGAATATGAGCAGTTCTTC.

The chain combines TRBV20-1 with TRBJ2-7, with 7 nucleotides matching TRBD2. Germline V lookup: CDR1 DFQATT, CDR2 SNEGSKA (reference sequence). V lost 3 bases to trimming and J lost 0 bases; unmatched junction nucleotides: 11. The length of the CDR3 is 16 residues. CDR3 sequence reads: CSARTQLAFDSYEQYF. The CDR3 DNA reads as TGCAGTGCTAGGACACAACTAGCGTTCGACTCCTACGAGCAGTACTTC.

The V call is TRBV19, the J call TRBJ1-2; 7 nucleotides line up with TRBD1. Germline V gene lookup returns CDR1 LNHDA and CDR2 SQIVND (reference sequence). This CDR3 region has 15 residues. Trimming cost V 9 bases and J 4 bases; bases outside gene matches: 14. The CDR3 nucleotides are TGTGCCAGCCGCCTTGGGGGACAGTCAAGCTATGGCTACACCTTC. Its translation: CASRLGGQSSYGYTF.

This chain joins TRBV24-1 and TRBJ2-1; D might be TRBD2 (6 bases). The germline V gene has CDR1 KGHDR and CDR2 SFDVKD. The CDR3 spans 18 residues. Trimming left V 0 bases short and J 0 bases short, with 14 bases between. The CDR3, as DNA: TGTGCCACCAGTGATTTGCCGCTGGTAGCGGACTCCTACAATGAGCAGTTCTTC. The encoded protein is CATSDLPLVADSYNEQFF.

V and J are TRBV20-1 and TRBJ2-7, with D possibly being TRBD2 (6 bases). The CDR3 runs 15 residues. Trimming shortened V by 3 bases and J by 2 bases, and 17 bases separated the two germline ends. From germline, CDR1 is DFQATT and CDR2 SNEGSKA (reference sequence). This CDR3 is CSASQRVRSPYEQYF. Written as DNA, the CDR3 is TGCAGTGCTAGTCAGCGGGTCAGGAGCCCCTACGAGCAGTACTTC.

This clonotype occurred a few times. V usage is TRBV11-1 and J usage is TRBJ2-1, with TRBD1 matching over 8 bases. The germline CDR1 and CDR2 sequences are SGHAT and FQDESV (reference sequence). V lost 5 bases and J lost 6; bases outside the gene matches: 9. CDR3 size: 15 residues. The CDR3 coding sequence is TGTGCCAGCAGCCCACAGGGGGGCCTTCTCAATGAGCAGTTCTTC. Translation: CASSPQGGLLNEQFF.

This chain connects TRBV7-9 to TRBJ1-5; D might be TRBD1 (6 bases). V lost 8 bases, J lost 4 bases, and 15 bases lay in between. This CDR3 spans 14 amino acids. The germline V gene has CDR1 SEHNR and CDR2 FQNEAQ (reference sequence). The CDR3 DNA follows: TGTGCCAGCGAAACAGGGCCCCTAAATCAGCCCCAGCATTTT. It specifies CASETGPLNQPQHF.

This clonotype showed up just a few times. The CDR3 is CSASPGQGISYEQYF. The CDR3 coding sequence is TGCAGTGCTAGCCCGGGACAGGGGATCTCCTACGAGCAGTACTTC. The chain employs TRBV20-1 and TRBJ2-7; 10 bases are a match to TRBD1. The CDR3 extends over 15 amino acids. J was trimmed by 0 bases and V by 3 bases; bases with no gene match: 5. Germline V gene sequence: CDR1 DFQATT, CDR2 SNEGSKA (reference sequence).

The gene calls are TRBV20-1 and TRBJ2-1; 9 nucleotides align to TRBD1. Losses at the gene ends were 2 bases for V and 7 bases for J; bases not matched to a gene: 15. CDR3 size: 17 residues. Germline values: CDR1 DFQATT, CDR2 SNEGSKA (reference sequence). The CDR3 nucleotides read TGCAGTGCTAGAACAGGGGGCGGGATTAGGATTGGAAATGAGCAGTTCTTC. Amino acids: CSARTGGGIRIGNEQFF.

V usage is TRBV20-1 and J usage is TRBJ2-1; 7 nucleotides agree with TRBD2. Trimming removed 5 bases from V and 6 bases from J; junction bases left unmatched: 13. The CDR3 runs 15 residues. The germline V gene has CDR1 DFQATT and CDR2 SNEGSKA (reference sequence). CDR3 coding DNA: TGCAGTGCTTCCCGGGTGGCTAGCGGAACCAATGAGCAGTTCTTC. Translation gives CSASRVASGTNEQFF.

Comments on this clonotype: A read error may produce the germline difference seen at one junction end. CDR3 bases: TGCAGCGTTGGGGACAGGGGTGGTTCCTATGGCTGCACCTTC. Its protein is CSVGDRGGSYGCTF. This chain uses TRBV29-1 with TRBJ1-2; 10 bases are a match to TRBD1. CDR3 length: 14 amino acids. The germline CDR1 and CDR2 sequences are SQVTM and ANQGSEA. Complete variable domain (other parts from reference TRBV29-1 and TRBJ1-2): SAVISQKPSRDICQRGTSLTIQCQVDSQVTMMFWYRQQPGQSLTLIATANQGSEATYESGFVIDKFPISRPNLTFSTLTVSNMSPEDSSIYLCSVGDRGGSYGCTFGSGTRLTVV.

This clonotype has only a few counts. V and J are TRBV24-1 and TRBJ1-1; a possible D gene is TRBD1 (6 bases). CDR3 length: 14 amino acids. CDR1 is KGHDR, CDR2 SFDVKD, per germline. Trimming cost V 5 bases and J 3 bases, with 12 bases left between them. CDR3 DNA: TGTGCCACCAGTGCTCAGGGGACGGACACTGAAGCTTTCTTT. Its protein product is CATSAQGTDTEAFF.

The chain couples TRBV11-2 to TRBJ2-7; a possible D gene is TRBD1 (6 bases). CDR1 SGHAT and CDR2 FQNNGV come from the germline V gene. CDR3 length: 14 residues. Trimming took 4 bases from V and 3 from J, leaving 13 bases between them. The CDR3 DNA sequence: TGTGCCAGCAGCTCAATGGGACACCACTACGAGCAGTACTTC. Encoded protein: CASSSMGHHYEQYF.

This clonotype was found many times. V is TRBV11-2 and J is TRBJ2-7; 14 nucleotides line up with TRBD2. The CDR3 spans 14 residues. Germline V gene lookup returns CDR1 SGHAT and CDR2 FQNNGV. J gave up 4 bases and V 4 bases, and 0 bases lay outside the gene matches. CDR3 loop: CASSWTSGRYEQYF. DNA of the CDR3: TGTGCCAGCAGCTGGACTAGCGGGAGGTACGAGCAGTACTTC.

The chain carries TRBV10-3 and TRBJ2-7; possibly TRBD2 for D (6 bases). CDR1 is ENHRY and CDR2 is SYGVKD in the germline V gene. The CDR3 has 13 amino acids. Trimming removed 8 bases from V and 7 bases from J, with 18 bases in between. The CDR3 here is CAIGLAQYNEQYF. The CDR3 bases are TGTGCCATCGGGCTAGCGCAATACAATGAGCAGTACTTC.

This clonotype occurred a few times. The V call is TRBV27, the J call TRBJ1-5; D not certain. Germline V lookup: CDR1 MNHEY, CDR2 SMNVEV (reference sequence). The CDR3 is 13 amino acids. Trimming took 4 bases from V and 7 from J, leaving 11 bases between them. The CDR3 is CASSSLTWQPQHF. The CDR3 DNA follows: TGTGCCAGCAGTTCATTGACTTGGCAGCCCCAGCATTTT.

The chain couples TRBV29-1 to TRBJ1-1; the match to TRBD1 covers 9 bases. The ends lost 6 bases at V and 0 bases at J; junction bases unmatched: 5. Germline CDR1 reads SQVTM; CDR2 reads ANQGSEA. This CDR3 spans 14 amino acids. The CDR3 DNA follows: TGCAGCGTCGTCAGGACAGGGGTGAACACTGAAGCTTTCTTT. Translation gives CSVVRTGVNTEAFF. The whole variable domain, filled in from reference TRBV29-1 and TRBJ1-1, reads SAVISQKPSRDICQRGTSLTIQCQVDSQVTMMFWYRQQPGQSLTLIATANQGSEATYESGFVIDKFPISRPNLTFSTLTVSNMSPEDSSIYLCSVVRTGVNTEAFFGQGTRLTVV.

This clonotype was seen once. The V call is TRBV2, the J call TRBJ2-1, with TRBD2 matching over 11 bases. CDR3 length: 15 residues. Germline values: CDR1 SNHLY, CDR2 FYNNEI. The ends lost 4 bases at V and 6 bases at J; junction bases unmatched: 5. DNA for the CDR3: TGTGCCAGCAGTGGAAGTAGCGGGAGGGTCAATGAGCAGTTCTTC. It yields the protein CASSGSSGRVNEQFF.

The V and J genes are TRBV4-2 and TRBJ2-5; 8 bases are a match to TRBD2. The ends lost 1 base at V and 11 bases at J; junction bases unmatched: 18. The CDR3 consists of 17 residues. Per germline, CDR1 LGHNA and CDR2 YNFKEQ. The DNA for the CDR3 is TGTGCCAGCAGCCAAGGGACCCGGGGGGGCACCTACAATGAGCAGTACTTC. Translation gives CASSQGTRGGTYNEQYF.

Points on this clonotype: A much larger clone differs by one base, so this may be a read error. The chain combines TRBV18 with TRBJ2-3; the D call may be TRBD1 or TRBD2 (5 bases each). V was trimmed by 8 bases and J by 1 base, leaving 16 bases between them. The CDR3 totals 15 residues. The germline V gene encodes CDR1 KGHSH and CDR2 LQKENI. CDR3 sequence: CASPLTGTGTDTQYF. The CDR3 DNA sequence: TGTGCCAGCCCACTAACCGGGACCGGCACAGATACGCAGTATTTT.